This T cell receptor beta chain was sequenced for a study of T cell changes during pregnancy in multiple sclerosis. V shed 4 bases and J 7 bases; nucleotides not matched to a gene: 6. The V gene's germline CDR1 is SGHDT and CDR2 YYEEEE. The CDR3 spans 15 residues. Profiling relied on immunoSEQ multiplex PCR, and the TCRdb table lists in-frame clones only, not all of them. The sample has 55,000 to 85,000 clones, 92% seen once. The starting material was CD4+ T cells from peripheral blood mononuclear cells, obtained after pregnancy. The rearrangement links TRBV5-6 to TRBJ1-6; 9 nucleotides line up with TRBD1. The TCR originated in a female donor with multiple sclerosis, enrolled in a pregnancy study. The CDR3 DNA reads as TGTGCCAGCAGCCCACAGGGGGCCCTAAATTCACCCCTCCACTTT. Translated, it gives CASSPQGALNSPLHF. The full variable domain, in which reference TRBV5-6 and TRBJ1-6 provide the parts outside the CDR3, is DAGVTQSPTHLIKTRGQQVTLRCSPKSGHDTVSWYQQALGQGPQFIFQYYEEEERQRGNFPDRFSGHQFPNYSSELNVNALLLGDSALYLCASSPQGALNSPLHFGNGTRLTVT.